Presented here are 16 T cell receptor beta chains from one specimen sequenced in a study of tumor-infiltrating lymphocytes in primary liver carcinoma. A constant-region primer primed TCR beta cDNA synthesis from roughly 500 ng of total RNA. Construction of TCR beta libraries relied on three successive nested multiplex PCR rounds employing slightly modified ARM-PCR. The first two PCR rounds used TRBV1-TRBV30 primers with a Cbeta primer, 9 to 11 cycles each. MiXCR, applied by TCRdb to the multiplex PCR reads, yields one record per CDR3 protein. The sample has fewer than 50,000 distinct CDR3 sequences, around 75% seen once; the top ten hold about 38%. Each 20-30 mg portion of unsorted bulk tissue served as the source for co-extraction of RNA and DNA. Sequenced sample: tumor-adjacent normal liver tissue. These receptors all stem from a woman aged 30 to 39 with primary liver carcinoma and hepatitis B virus infection.

Details on this clonotype: Germline is not matched at one junction end, which may reflect a read error. The chain joins TRBV6-5 to TRBJ2-1; 8 bases fit TRBD1. Germline V gene lookup returns CDR1 MNHEY and CDR2 SVGAGI. There are 18 residues in the CDR3. CDR3 loop: CASTPTHSGFRGHNKQFF. The CDR3 region has the DNA TGTGCCAGCACTCCGACCCACTCCGGGTTCAGGGGGCACAATAAGCAGTTCTTC.

As for this clonotype: This may stem from a read error, because a much larger clone lies one nucleotide away. The chain has TRBV28 and TRBJ2-3; 11 bases line up with TRBD2. The CDR3 spans 15 residues. The germline gives CDR1 MDHEN, CDR2 SYDVKM. The CDR3 here is CASRNGLAGTDTLYF. CDR3 sequence (DNA): TGTGCCAGCAGAAACGGACTAGCGGGCACAGATACGCTGTATTTT.

Turning to this clonotype: Since the CDR3 does not end with the conserved phenylalanine or tryptophan, this likely comes from a read error. This chain joins TRBV12-3 or TRBV12-4 and TRBJ1-6; 8 nucleotides line up with TRBD1. This CDR3 region has 13 residues. The CDR3 loop reads CASSRQGHSSLHI. The CDR3 DNA reads TGTGCCAGCAGCCGACAGGGGCATTCATCCCTCCACATT.

J is TRBJ2-7 and V is TRBV6-6, with 10 bases that match TRBD2. Germline V gives CDR1 MNHNY, CDR2 SVGAGI (reference sequence). The CDR3 is 18 residues long. Trimming removed 0 bases from V and 5 bases from J; junction bases left unmatched: 13. The CDR3 region has the DNA TGTGCCAGCAGTTACTCTGCCATAGCGGGAGGTACTGTCGACGAGCAGTACTTC. Translation gives CASSYSAIAGGTVDEQYF.

This clonotype has a single count. One base away lies a much larger clone, so this may be a sequencing read error. The chain couples TRBV6-4 to TRBJ2-1; 11 bases fit TRBD2. This CDR3 contains 16 residues. Germline CDR1 MRHNA, CDR2 SNTAGT. The chain's CDR3 is CASIDGLAGSYNEQFF. In DNA form, the CDR3 reads TGTGCCAGCATTGACGGACTAGCGGGTTCCTACAATGAGCAGTTCTTC.

This clonotype came up many times. The rearrangement links TRBV12-3 or TRBV12-4 to TRBJ1-1; possible D gene TRBD1, 5 bases. V was shortened by 7 bases and J by 4 bases, with 16 bases between the two germline ends. There are 14 residues in the CDR3. CDR3 region: CASILGVRVTEAFF. The CDR3 DNA follows: TGTGCCAGCATCTTAGGGGTTCGGGTCACTGAAGCTTTCTTT.

Comments on this clonotype: A much larger clone sits a single nucleotide away, making a read error possible. V usage is TRBV28 and J usage is TRBJ2-1, with TRBD2 matching 9 bases. V trimming: 2 bases; J trimming: 9 bases; junction bases outside the gene matches: 17. CDR1 is MDHEN and CDR2 is SYDVKM in the germline V gene. The CDR3 contains 18 residues. DNA of the CDR3: TGTGCCAGCAGTTTAAGGCGGGAGGGCTTCCAACGGCCCGGTGAGCAGTTCTTC. The encoded protein is CASSLRREGFQRPGEQFF.

This clonotype was found once. The V and J genes are TRBV11-2 and TRBJ1-2; 7 positions match TRBD1. V trimming: 9 bases; J trimming: 9 bases; junction bases outside the gene matches: 13. CDR3 length: 13 amino acids. Germline lookup yields CDR1 SGHAT and CDR2 FQNNGV. The chain's CDR3 is CASTQGGIGCYTF. The DNA of the CDR3 is TGTGCCAGTACTCAGGGGGGGATTGGATGCTACACCTTC.

This clonotype was seen only a few times. The chain links TRBV27 to TRBJ2-1; 7 nucleotides align to TRBD2. The CDR3 runs to 16 residues. The junction had 13 bases not matched to a gene; V was cut back by 5 bases and J by 6 bases. Per germline, CDR1 MNHEY and CDR2 SMNVEV (reference sequence). DNA of the CDR3: TGTGCCAGCAGTGCGGGGGACGCGGGAAGAATCAATGAGCAGTTCTTC. Protein sequence: CASSAGDAGRINEQFF.

About this clonotype: The germline gene is not matched at one end of the junction; a read error may be the cause. The V call is TRBV12-3 or TRBV12-4, the J call TRBJ2-1; weak D call: TRBD2 (5 bases). The CDR3 loop spans 13 amino acids. The CDR3: CASSMHSDNEQFF. The CDR3 DNA follows: TGTGCTAGCAGCATGCATAGCGACAATGAGCAGTTCTTC.

Concerning this clonotype: A much larger clone sits a single nucleotide away, making a read error possible. The chain couples TRBV7-9 to TRBJ2-5; D uncertain. V dropped 5 bases and J dropped 1 base, with 14 bases sitting between them. CDR3 length equals 15 residues. CDR1 and CDR2 from the germline V gene are SEHNR and FQNEAQ (reference sequence). The CDR3 here is CASSDAPGVQETQYF. The CDR3 region has the DNA TGTGCCAGCAGCGACGCACCTGGGGTCCAAGAGACCCAGTACTTC.

This clonotype showed up just once. It is likely a read error, because the conserved phenylalanine at the end of the CDR3 is missing. The CDR3 region has the DNA TGTGCCAGCAACCAAGGGGGACTTGGTGGAGAGACCCAGTACTCC. The encoded protein is CASNQGGLGGETQYS. The chain combines TRBV4-2 with TRBJ2-5; D assignment may be TRBD1 or TRBD2 (6 bases each). The CDR3 is 15 amino acids. Germline V gene sequence: CDR1 LGHNA, CDR2 YNFKEQ.

The sample holds a few counts of this clonotype. Being one base from a much bigger clone, this may be a read error. The chain is built from TRBV28 and TRBJ2-7, with D uncertain. The CDR3 length is 13 residues. Germline CDR1 is MDHEN and CDR2 is SYDVKM. CDR3: CVSMEPNLYEQYF. In DNA form, the CDR3 reads TGTGTCAGCATGGAACCCAACCTTTACGAGCAGTACTTC.

This clonotype was recorded many times. This chain connects TRBV30 to TRBJ2-5, with 7 bases fitting TRBD2. The germline V gene has CDR1 GTSNPN and CDR2 SVGIG (reference sequence). The CDR3 is 13 residues long. Trimming took 7 bases from V and 5 from J; bases not matched to a gene: 10. The CDR3 DNA reads TGTGCCTACACCAAGCGGGAATGGGAGACCCAGTACTTC. Translation gives CAYTKREWETQYF.

In regard to this clonotype: Being one base from a much bigger clone, this may be a read error. The chain carries TRBV6-5 and TRBJ1-5; no reliable D call. Germline values: CDR1 MNHEY, CDR2 SVGAGI. The CDR3 extends over 14 amino acids. Trimming stripped 3 bases from V and 15 bases from J, with 21 bases between. The CDR3 loop is CASSYSTEGQLRHF. The CDR3 DNA reads as TGTGCCAGCAGTTATTCGACGGAGGGTCAGCTCCGGCATTTT.

Concerning this clonotype: Relative to the germline gene, one junction end is altered; a read error may explain this. This chain joins TRBV11-1 and TRBJ1-2; 7 nucleotides match TRBD1. The germline V gene has CDR1 SGHAT and CDR2 FQDESV (reference sequence). CDR3 size: 14 residues. CDR3 amino acids: CASSAQTGNDGYAF. The CDR3 region has the DNA TGTGCCAGCAGTGCTCAGACAGGGAACGATGGCTACGCCTTC.